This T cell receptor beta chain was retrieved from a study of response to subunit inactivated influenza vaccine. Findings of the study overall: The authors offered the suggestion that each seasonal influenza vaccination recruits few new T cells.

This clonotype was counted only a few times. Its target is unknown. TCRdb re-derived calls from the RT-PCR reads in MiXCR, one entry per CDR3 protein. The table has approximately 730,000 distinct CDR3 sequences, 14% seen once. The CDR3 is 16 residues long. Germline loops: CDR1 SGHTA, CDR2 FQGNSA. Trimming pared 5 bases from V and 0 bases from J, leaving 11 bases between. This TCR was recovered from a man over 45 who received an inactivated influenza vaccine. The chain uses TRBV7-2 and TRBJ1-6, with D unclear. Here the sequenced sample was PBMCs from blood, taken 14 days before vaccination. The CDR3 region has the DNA TGTGCCAGCAGCAAGGGTTTCGACTCCTATAATTCACCCCTCCACTTT. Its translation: CASSKGFDSYNSPLHF.